This is a list of T cell receptor beta chains from one sample in a study of blood T cell repertoires in COVID-19. Data came from immunoSEQ multiplex PCR; TCRdb stores just in-frame clones and leaves some out. Among roughly 91,000 clones listed, over 80% were seen once. Material: peripheral blood. Receptors were obtained from a man in his sixties or seventies with active or convalescent COVID-19. CDR3s include the opening cysteine and the closing phenylalanine or tryptophan. The order of the fields is CDR3 DNA, CDR3 protein, V gene, D gene, clone size, J gene. A D gene is named only where the DNA matches it firmly. Size is omitted from some rows. Given values are once, few, many or a class for expanded clones.

TGTGCCAGCAGCAGATTCAGCGGGGGGGTTAATGAGCAGTTCTTC CASSRFSGGVNEQFF TRBV7-2 TRBD2 . TRBJ2-1
TGTGCCAGCAGCAACCGACTAGCGGTAGATACGCAGTATTTT CASSNRLAVDTQYF TRBV21-1 . . TRBJ2-3
TGTGCCAGCAGAATAGGACAGTTTTATGGCTACACCTTC CASRIGQFYGYTF TRBV28 . few TRBJ1-2
TGTGCCTGGAGTGGAACAGGGGGTGGATATGGCTACACCTTC CAWSGTGGGYGYTF TRBV30 TRBD1 . TRBJ1-2
TGTGCCAGCAGCTTAGGGGGCGCCGCCTACGAGCAGTACTTC CASSLGGAAYEQYF TRBV7-2 . . TRBJ2-7
TGTGCCAGCAGCTTATACGGGGGCACCGGGGAGCTGTTTTTT CASSLYGGTGELFF TRBV7-3 . once TRBJ2-2
TGTGCCAGTAGTATACGGTCGCCTCGCCAAGAGACCCAGTACTTC CASSIRSPRQETQYF TRBV19 . . TRBJ2-5
TGTGCCAGCAGCCCCCTAGGAAGGGGAGGGGACACTGAAGCTTTCTTT CASSPLGRGGDTEAFF TRBV4-2 . . TRBJ1-1
TGTGCCAGCAGCCAAGCGACCGGGGCCTATAATTCACCCCTCCACTTT CASSQATGAYNSPLHF TRBV3-1/TRBV3-2 . few TRBJ1-6
TGCGCCAGCAGCCAAGATACGGGTCTCAATTCACCCCTCCACTTT CASSQDTGLNSPLHF TRBV4-3 . . TRBJ1-6
TGTGCCACCAGTCCTAGCGGGGGAGAGACCCAGTACTTC CATSPSGGETQYF TRBV24-1 TRBD2 once TRBJ2-5
TGTGCCTGGAACCGGGGGTACAATCAGCCCCAGCATTTT CAWNRGYNQPQHF TRBV30 . . TRBJ1-5
TGTGCCAGTAGTCCCGGACAGGGTCCGAATTCACCCCTCCACTTT CASSPGQGPNSPLHF TRBV19 TRBD1 . TRBJ1-6
TGTGCCAGTAGTTATAGGCCCCTAGGGGGCAATCAGCCCCAGCATTTT CASSYRPLGGNQPQHF TRBV19 . . TRBJ1-5
TGTGCCAGCAGCTCCAGGGGTATGAACACTGAAGCTTTCTTT CASSSRGMNTEAFF TRBV5-5 . . TRBJ1-1
TGTGCCTGGAGACACCTGAACTATGGCTACACCTTC CAWRHLNYGYTF TRBV30 . . TRBJ1-2
TGCGCCAGCAGGGAGCAGAGCACAGATACGCAGTATTTT CASREQSTDTQYF TRBV4-1 . . TRBJ2-3
TGTGCCACCAGCGGAAGAGGGGGCGGAGAGGATGAAAAACTGTTTTTT CATSGRGGGEDEKLFF TRBV15 TRBD1 . TRBJ1-4
TGTGCCAGCAGCCGTAGCGGGGGAACCTACAATGAGCAGTTCTTC CASSRSGGTYNEQFF TRBV7-3 TRBD2 . TRBJ2-1
TGTGCCAGCAGGCCGACAGGGGGGGAGAATCAGCCCCAGCATTTT CASRPTGGENQPQHF TRBV2 TRBD1 . TRBJ1-5
TGTGCCAGCAGGGGCCCTTACTCTGGAAACACCATATATTTT CASRGPYSGNTIYF TRBV6-5 . few TRBJ1-3
TGTGCCAGCAGCTTGGAAGGCGGGGCGAAGCCCTACGAGCAGTACTTC CASSLEGGAKPYEQYF TRBV5-4 . . TRBJ2-7
TGTGCCAGCAGACTAGGACAGGGGGCGTACAGTACTCTTGAAGCTTTCTTT CASRLGQGAYSTLEAFF TRBV28 TRBD1 . TRBJ1-1
TGTGCCAGCAGCTTGGCATGGGCAGGGAATCAGCCCCAGCATTTT CASSLAWAGNQPQHF TRBV5-8 . few TRBJ1-5